This T cell receptor beta chain was found in a study of blood T cells in healthy people across ages. It was with a sample-barcoded 5' primer and a J-beta primer mix that a second PCR of about 7 to 12 cycles was run. TCRdb independently ran MiXCR on the 5' RACE reads; one entry per CDR3 protein. The sample yields 660,000 or so distinct CDR3 sequences, roughly three fifths seen once. The CDR3 is made up of 16 amino acids. CDR1 and CDR2 from the germline V gene are LGHDT and YNNKEL (reference sequence). With regard to this clonotype: Antigen specificity is unknown.

Whole-study results and caveats: PBMCs left unsorted prevented a conclusive naive versus antigen-experienced comparison.

The chain links TRBV3-1 to TRBJ2-7, with 11 bases fitting TRBD2. The J call may not be correct, given that the DNA end is closer to TRBJ2-4. Sequencing input: blood. The TCR originated in a man between 60 and 75 years old in good health. The DNA for the CDR3 is TGTGCCAGCAGCCAAGGGTTAGCGGGGGGGAAAAACATTCAGTACTTC. Its protein product is CASSQGLAGGKNIQYF.